This TCR beta chain was sequenced in a study of T cells in Graves' hyperthyroidism and ophthalmopathy. RNA transcripts were the template for amplifying TCR beta CDR3 regions. HTBI primers drove first-round RT-PCR of the TCR CDR3. A single record per CDR3 protein comes from TCRdb applying MiXCR to the multiplex PCR reads. The sample carries about 330,000 distinct CDR3 sequences, approximately 15% recorded once. The clonotype comes from a woman between 40 and 50 years old with Graves' ophthalmopathy. Sequenced sample: blood.

The CDR3 DNA sequence: TGTGCCAGCAGTGAAAAGGAGTTAACGCACTCTGGAAACACCATATATTTT. Amino acids: CASSEKELTHSGNTIYF. The gene calls are TRBV6-1 and TRBJ1-3; D call uncertain. Trimming took 2 bases from V and 0 from J, leaving 14 bases between them. Germline V gene lookup returns CDR1 MNHNS and CDR2 SASEGT. The CDR3 length is 17 residues.